The present T cell receptor beta chain was sequenced within a study of blood T cell repertoires in COVID-19 (dated by TCRdb to 2020 to 2021). In terms of the full investigation: Samples covering the acute and convalescent phases of COVID-19 were provided by collaborators in the United States, Italy and Spain. The prospective study material was composed of cDNA or gDNA derived from T cells, B-cell-depleted T cells, or PBMCs. Subjects who had been exposed to COVID-19, were actively infected with it, or had recovered from it provided the deeply sampled blood TCRbeta repertoires that made up the dataset. The repertoires were released in a freely available public database intended as a resource for research on the immune response to SARS-CoV-2. The samples were drawn from the first 160 participants of the ongoing ImmuneRACE study and from more than 1,000 subjects provided by 6 global collaborators. The sample metadata nearly always contained a de-identified subject ID, COVID-19 status, age in years and sex. Where available, HLA class I and class II types were taken from metadata supplied by the sample provider and were not determined by assay-based typing.

Collaborating institutions collected whole blood in K2EDTA tubes following their own protocols. For TCRbeta analysis, collaborator samples were shipped as frozen whole blood, as isolated PBMCs, or as DNA extracted from either sample type. The CDR3 has 17 amino acids, counting the end cysteine and phenylalanine. Here the CDR3 DNA is all that survives: 51 bases in frame from base 1. As encoded in the germline V gene, CDR1 is SGHTA while CDR2 is FQGNSA. Compared with germline, V lacks 1 base and J lacks 5 bases; bases without a gene match: 7. The immunoSEQ Assay, a bias-controlled multiplex PCR, was used to amplify TCRbeta CDR3 regions from genomic DNA. Per the source publication's procedure: The number of nucleated cells in each sample was estimated from the amplification of reference gene primers within the assay. To quantify the absolute abundance of each unique TCRbeta CDR3 rearrangement, sequence reads were collapsed and filtered. For each sample, productive Simpson clonality was calculated as the square root of Simpson's diversity index across productive rearrangements. What TCRdb holds here is the immuneACCESS table cut down to in-frame rearrangements. Part of the clones is not present; checked against another copy, under half of the missing clones reflect an unresolved V gene, and the others are unexplained. The DNA was the basis for D and trimming; V, J and clone size are from that table. This sample has almost 55,000 clones in its table, and 70% to 90% of those were observed once. The ten most abundant clones make up roughly 5.2% of the sample.

General conclusions and limits of the study: Clinical and demographic metadata were provided uncurated, with the amount varying by source and participant.

In the case of this clone: What antigen it recognizes has not been identified. The record has no base qualities; no much larger clone is one base away.

The sequence was collected from a human donor in a cohort sampled during active COVID-19. This chain joins TRBV7-2 to TRBJ2-5; 13 of the junction bases match TRBD2. Sequences were obtained from peripheral blood. CDR3 region: CASSLGQGLAGRETQYF. The DNA sequence is as follows: TGTGCCAGCAGCTTAGGCCAGGGACTAGCGGGGCGCGAGACCCAGTACTTC.